What follows is one T cell receptor (beta chain) and its context. Libraries were prepared by immunoSEQ multiplex PCR; TCRdb keeps only in-frame clonotypes and omits some of them. The sample consists of about 270,000 clones, 85% to 90% of them appearing once. The sample comes from a study of blood T cell repertoires in COVID-19. The clonotype was recovered from a woman in her thirties with acute COVID-19. The sequencing sample was made of PBMCs or T cells enriched from blood (not recorded which).

CDR3 protein: CASSFREGGTEAFF. The CDR3 nucleotides read TGTGCCAGCAGTTTCAGGGAGGGCGGCACTGAAGCTTTCTTT. The V gene is TRBV27, the J gene TRBJ1-1, with D possibly matching TRBD1 (5 bases). The V gene's germline CDR1 is MNHEY and CDR2 SMNVEV (reference sequence). The CDR3 sequence is 14 residues long. V was trimmed by 3 bases and J by 4 bases, leaving 12 bases between them.